This T cell receptor beta chain was recorded in a study of identical twins. Study-wide results and limits: Models underestimated out-of-frame TCR alpha sharing in monozygotic twins.

TCRdb re-derived calls from the 5' RACE reads in MiXCR, one entry per CDR3 protein. The sample contains approximately 1.8 million distinct CDR3 sequences, 25% to 35% of which appear only once. Comment on this clonotype: Its target is unknown.

The receptor comes from a newborn girl in good health. Source material: cord blood.

The CDR3 DNA sequence: TGTGCCAGCAGTACCGTACCCCGTGGCCCAGATACGCAGTATTTT. Amino acids: CASSTVPRGPDTQYF. The chain employs TRBV6-5 and TRBJ2-3; no definite D call. Germline CDR1 is MNHEY and CDR2 is SVGAGI. V was trimmed by 5 bases and J by 4 bases, leaving 16 bases between them. CDR3 length: 15 amino acids.